The rows below give T cell receptor beta chains drawn from one sample of a study of T-cell reconstitution after alpha-beta-depleted transplantation in children. Via MiXCR, TCRdb re-called the PCR reads, giving one row per CDR3 protein. The sample has hundreds of thousands of distinct CDR3 sequences, approximately 19% seen once. The source was PBMCs, mostly from graft donor cells, collected 360 days after TCRalphabeta/CD19-depleted stem cell transplant. These receptors originate from a male patient aged 2-10 years who had a stem cell transplant for acute lymphoblastic leukemia, so the T cells may come from the graft donor. Both conserved end residues are part of each CDR3. The D gene is left open where the match is weak. Size tells how often a clone was seen (once, few, many) or the class of an expanded clone, and some rows leave it out.

few | TRBJ2-7 | TRBV29-1 | . | TGCAGCGTTGTGAGGCAGGGAGGAGAGCAGTACTTC | CSVVRQGGEQYF
. | TRBJ2-1 | TRBV12-3/TRBV12-4 | . | TGTGCCAGCAGCTACGACTCCCGGGGCTCCTACAATGAGCAGTTCTTC | CASSYDSRGSYNEQFF
. | TRBJ1-2 | TRBV7-9 | . | TGTGCCAGCAGCCCTAACGGAGCGGCTAACTATGGCTACACCTTC | CASSPNGAANYGYTF
few | TRBJ1-5 | TRBV20-1 | TRBD1 | TGCAGTGCTAGACCCGGACAGGGGGATCAGCCCCAGCATTTT | CSARPGQGDQPQHF
. | TRBJ2-2 | TRBV4-1 | . | TGCGCCAGCACCCCAGTGAACACCGGGGAGCTGTTTTTT | CASTPVNTGELFF
. | TRBJ1-5 | TRBV12-3/TRBV12-4 | . | TGTGCCAGCAGGGGGTGGGGGGCGGACTGGCCCCAGCATTTT | CASRGWGADWPQHF
. | TRBJ2-7 | TRBV6-2/TRBV6-3 | . | . | CASSSGQGAVYEQYF
. | TRBJ2-5 | TRBV7-6 | TRBD2 | TGTGCCAGCCGAGGGGCGGGGGGTTACCAAGAGACCCAGTACTTC | CASRGAGGYQETQYF
few | TRBJ2-1 | TRBV4-3 | . | TGCGCCAGCACCCTGTGGACCGATTACAATGAGCAGTTCTTC | CASTLWTDYNEQFF
. | TRBJ2-5 | TRBV27 | . | TGTGCCAGCAGTCGGTCAAGAGACAGAGTTGGGACCCAGTACTTC | CASSRSRDRVGTQYF
. | TRBJ2-5 | TRBV12-3/TRBV12-4 | . | TGTGCCAGCAGGGACATTTTCGAAGAGACCCAGTACTTC | CASRDIFEETQYF
. | TRBJ2-2 | TRBV5-1 | . | TGCGCCAGCCAGAGGGGTTCGAGGACCGGGGAGCTGTTTTTT | CASQRGSRTGELFF
many | TRBJ1-1 | TRBV7-9 | . | TGTGCCAGCAGCTCTACAGGGTCTTTTAACGACACTGAAGCTTTCTTT | CASSSTGSFNDTEAFF
. | TRBJ2-5 | TRBV29-1 | . | TGCAGCGTTGCGCGGACTGTGGGGAGAGAGACCCAGTACTTC | CSVARTVGRETQYF
many | TRBJ2-7 | TRBV11-2 | TRBD1 | TGTGCCAGCAGGCCTACAGGGGTCGGAGAGCAGTACTTC | CASRPTGVGEQYF
. | TRBJ2-6 | TRBV3-1 | . | TGTGCCAGCAGCCAGATTCCCGGGGCCAACGTCCTGACTTTC | CASSQIPGANVLTF
. | TRBJ2-2 | TRBV15 | TRBD1 | TGTGCCACCAGCAGACCAGGAGGACAGGGGGAAAACACCGGGGAGCTGTTTTTT | CATSRPGGQGENTGELFF
. | TRBJ2-3 | TRBV5-6 | . | TGTGCCAGCAGCTCAGAACGAGATACGCAGTATTTT | CASSSERDTQYF
. | TRBJ2-5 | TRBV15 | . | TGTGCCACCAGCCCCCAAGGGGTGGGGGTAAGGACCCAGTACTTC | CATSPQGVGVRTQYF
few | TRBJ2-4 | TRBV7-2 | TRBD2 | TGTGCCAGCACCCGACCCCGACTAGCGGGGCACAAAAACATTCAGTACTTC | CASTRPRLAGHKNIQYF
few | TRBJ1-2 | TRBV5-1 | TRBD1 | TGCGCCAGCAGCACCGACAGGGGAGGCTATGGCTACACCTTC | CASSTDRGGYGYTF
. | TRBJ2-3 | TRBV7-2 | TRBD2 | TGTGCCAGCAGCCCCCTGGGGCGGGGGGGCTCTAAGGATACGCAGTATTTT | CASSPLGRGGSKDTQYF
few | TRBJ2-3 | TRBV7-2 | TRBD2 | TGTGCCAGCAGCTCCGGGACTAGCGGGGTCTGGGCAGATACGCAGTATTTT | CASSSGTSGVWADTQYF
. | TRBJ1-4 | TRBV6-5 | TRBD1 | TGTGCCAGCAGTTCCTCAGGGGGCGAGGGTGAAAAACTGTTTTTT | CASSSSGGEGEKLFF
few | TRBJ2-1 | TRBV6-2/TRBV6-3 | TRBD2 | TGTGCCAGCTACCCGGGACTAGCGGGCAACAATGAGCAGTTCTTC | CASYPGLAGNNEQFF
. | TRBJ2-6 | TRBV5-1 | . | TGCGCCAGCAGCTTGGGGGGACCTGGGGCCAACGTCCTGACTTTC | CASSLGGPGANVLTF
few | TRBJ1-5 | TRBV15 | . | TGTGCCACCAGCAGATCCAGGGTTGCTCAGCCCCAGCATTTT | CATSRSRVAQPQHF
. | TRBJ2-2 | TRBV27 | TRBD1 | TGTGCCAGCAGTTTCTCCCCGGACAGGGGGCGAAGGGAGCTGTTTTTT | CASSFSPDRGRRELFF
few | TRBJ2-1 | TRBV11-1 | . | TGTGCCAGCAGCTTAGTACCACGGGACACCTTCCAGTACAATGAGCAGTTCTTC | CASSLVPRDTFQYNEQFF
few | TRBJ2-7 | TRBV28 | TRBD1 | TGTGCCAGCAATTCGGGACAGGGGCTCTACGAGCAGTACTTC | CASNSGQGLYEQYF
. | TRBJ2-1 | TRBV28 | TRBD1 | TGTGCCAGCCACCTCACCGGGACAGGGGATGAGCAGTTCTTC | CASHLTGTGDEQFF
few | TRBJ1-1 | TRBV12-3/TRBV12-4 | TRBD1 | TGTGCCAACCAACTGACAGGGGGGACTGAAGCTTTCTTT | CANQLTGGTEAFF
. | TRBJ1-2 | TRBV6-1 | . | TGTGCCAGCCATCGGGGAGGGTTCCCTAACTATGGCTACACCTTC | CASHRGGFPNYGYTF